This T cell receptor beta chain came from a study of neurological immune-mediated disorders. This clonotype was found many times. Synthesis of cDNA used 5'RACE (with 10-nucleotide random UMIs). In TCRdb, the 5' RACE reads were re-called with MiXCR into one record per CDR3 protein. The sample contains roughly 10,000 distinct CDR3 sequences, 20% to 25% of which appear only once. The receptor comes from a woman in her sixties with HTLV-1-associated myelopathy (HAM/TSP). Sequenced input: CD8+ T cells from blood.

Written as DNA, the CDR3 is TGCAGTGCTAGAGAGAGGGACAGCTACAATGAGCAGTTCTTC. Protein product: CSARERDSYNEQFF. The genes are TRBV20-1 and TRBJ2-1; 7 bases fit TRBD1. Germline V CDR1 and CDR2: DFQATT, SNEGSKA (reference sequence). Trimming took 0 bases from V and 3 from J; bases not matched to a gene: 2. The CDR3 covers 14 residues.